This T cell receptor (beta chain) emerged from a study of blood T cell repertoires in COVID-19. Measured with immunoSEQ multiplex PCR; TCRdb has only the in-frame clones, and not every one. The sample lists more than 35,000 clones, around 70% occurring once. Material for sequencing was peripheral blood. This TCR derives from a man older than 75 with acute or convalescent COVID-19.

DNA of the CDR3: TGTGCCAGCAGCTTAACGGAGACCTACACCGGGGAGCTGTTTTTT. Translation: CASSLTETYTGELFF. This sequence joins TRBV11-2 and TRBJ2-2; D unresolved. Trimming removed 2 bases at V and 3 bases at J, with 10 bases between. In germline, CDR1 is SGHAT, CDR2 FQNNGV. The CDR3 sequence is 15 residues long.